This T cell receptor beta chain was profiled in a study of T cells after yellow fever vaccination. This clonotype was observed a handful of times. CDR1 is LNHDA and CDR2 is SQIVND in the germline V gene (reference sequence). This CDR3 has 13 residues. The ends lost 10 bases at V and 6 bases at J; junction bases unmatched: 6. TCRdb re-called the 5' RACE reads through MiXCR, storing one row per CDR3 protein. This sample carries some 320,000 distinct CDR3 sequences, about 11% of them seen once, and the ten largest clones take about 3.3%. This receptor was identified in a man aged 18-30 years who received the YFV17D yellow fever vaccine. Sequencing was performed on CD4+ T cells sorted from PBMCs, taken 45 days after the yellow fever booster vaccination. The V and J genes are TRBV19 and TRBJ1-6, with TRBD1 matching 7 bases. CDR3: CATRQGGNSPLHF. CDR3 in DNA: TGTGCCACCAGACAGGGAGGTAATTCACCCCTCCACTTT.